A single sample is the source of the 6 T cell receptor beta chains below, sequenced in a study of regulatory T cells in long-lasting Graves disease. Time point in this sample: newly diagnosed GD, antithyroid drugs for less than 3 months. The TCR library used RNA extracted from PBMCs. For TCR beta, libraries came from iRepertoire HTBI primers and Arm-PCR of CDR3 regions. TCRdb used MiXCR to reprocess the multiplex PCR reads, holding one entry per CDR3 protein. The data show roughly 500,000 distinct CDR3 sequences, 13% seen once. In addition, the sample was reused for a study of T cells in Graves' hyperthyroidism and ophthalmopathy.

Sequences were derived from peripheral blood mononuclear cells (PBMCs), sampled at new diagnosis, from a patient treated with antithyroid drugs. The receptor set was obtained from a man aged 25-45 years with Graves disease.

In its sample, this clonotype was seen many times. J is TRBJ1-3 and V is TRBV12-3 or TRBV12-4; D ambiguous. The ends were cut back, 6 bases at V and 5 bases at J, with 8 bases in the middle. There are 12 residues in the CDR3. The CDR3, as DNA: TGTGCCAGCAGCCCGAGCAGAAACACCATATATTTT. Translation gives CASSPSRNTIYF.

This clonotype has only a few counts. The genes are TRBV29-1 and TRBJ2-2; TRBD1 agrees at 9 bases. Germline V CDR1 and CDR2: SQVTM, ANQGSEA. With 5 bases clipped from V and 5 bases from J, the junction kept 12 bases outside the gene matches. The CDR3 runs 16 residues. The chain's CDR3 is CSVKRWTGARTGELFF. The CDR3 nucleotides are TGCAGCGTTAAGAGGTGGACAGGGGCGAGGACCGGGGAGCTGTTTTTT.

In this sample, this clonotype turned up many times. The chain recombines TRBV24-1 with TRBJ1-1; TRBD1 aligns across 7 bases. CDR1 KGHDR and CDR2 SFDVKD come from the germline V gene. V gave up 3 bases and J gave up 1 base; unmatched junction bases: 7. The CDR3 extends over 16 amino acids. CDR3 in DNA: TGTGCCACCAGTGATACCCGGACAGGAGCGAACACTGAAGCTTTCTTT. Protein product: CATSDTRTGANTEAFF.

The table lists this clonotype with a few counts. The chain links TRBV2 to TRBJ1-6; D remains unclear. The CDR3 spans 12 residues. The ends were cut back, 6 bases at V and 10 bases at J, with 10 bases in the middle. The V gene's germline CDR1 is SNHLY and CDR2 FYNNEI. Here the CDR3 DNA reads TGTGCCAGCAGCCGACTGGGGTCACCCCTCCACTTT. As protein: CASSRLGSPLHF.

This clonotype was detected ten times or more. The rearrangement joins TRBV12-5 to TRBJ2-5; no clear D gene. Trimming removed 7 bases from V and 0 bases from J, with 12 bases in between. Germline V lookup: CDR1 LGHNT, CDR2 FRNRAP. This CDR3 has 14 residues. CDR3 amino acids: CASVLLGYQETQYF. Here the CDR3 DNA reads TGTGCTAGTGTTCTCCTGGGGTACCAAGAGACCCAGTACTTC.

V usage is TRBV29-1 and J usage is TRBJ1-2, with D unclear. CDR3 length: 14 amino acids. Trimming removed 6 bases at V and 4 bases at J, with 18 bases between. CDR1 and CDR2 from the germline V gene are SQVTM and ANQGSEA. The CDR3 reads CSVGYLDAVYGYTF. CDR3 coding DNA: TGCAGCGTCGGGTATTTGGACGCTGTCTATGGCTACACCTTC.